This T cell receptor beta chain was profiled in a study of blood T cell repertoires in COVID-19. Study details: Sources were T cells, B-cell-depleted T cells, or PBMCs; the material itself was cDNA or gDNA.

Original analysis: Amplified reference gene primers provided the basis for estimating nucleated cell counts. This table comes from immunoSEQ multiplex PCR, and its TCRdb copy is limited to in-frame clones, with some not included. V and J calls and clone size are those listed in that table; D and trimming were worked out from the DNA. Here the sample spans roughly 220,000 clones, about nine tenths being singletons. The CDR3 length is 15 residues. From germline, CDR1 is SGHRS and CDR2 YFSETQ. V gave up 2 bases and J gave up 0 bases; unmatched junction bases: 3. The specimen was peripheral blood. The clonotype was recovered from a man between 25 and 39 years old who had recovered from COVID-19. V usage is TRBV5-1 and J usage is TRBJ2-3; 7 nucleotides align to TRBD1. CDR3 coding DNA: TGCGCCAGCAGCTTTACGGGACAGAGCACAGATACGCAGTATTTT. Translated, it gives CASSFTGQSTDTQYF.